The 32 T cell receptor beta chains below come from one sample, sequenced in a study of control samples from healthy donors and cancer patients. The assay was immunoSEQ multiplex PCR, and TCRdb's table has in-frame clones only and misses some. The profile shows 140,000 to 150,000 clones, 75% to 90% of them singletons. The sequenced sample consisted of blood. These receptors were collected from a man under 40 in good health.

This chain joins TRBV4-2 and TRBJ1-2; D remains ambiguous. V lost 4 bases and J 1 base, leaving 16 bases between the germline ends. This CDR3 is 16 amino acids long. Germline lookup yields CDR1 LGHNA and CDR2 YNFKEQ. The CDR3 nucleotides read TGTGCCAGCAGCCTCTTAGGGCAGGAAGATAACTATGGCTACACCTTC. Protein: CASSLLGQEDNYGYTF.

The rearrangement joins TRBV7-2 to TRBJ2-7; tentative D call: TRBD2 (5 bases). Germline assignment: CDR1 SGHTA and CDR2 FQGNSA. This CDR3 is 16 amino acids long. Trimming took off 4 bases at V and 3 bases at J, with 19 bases between the two ends. CDR3 in amino acids: CASSSQPRLGSYEQYF. CDR3 nucleotides: TGTGCCAGCAGCTCCCAACCCAGACTGGGGAGCTACGAGCAGTACTTC.

The chain uses TRBV7-2 and TRBJ1-5; perhaps TRBD1 as D (5 bases). CDR3 length: 16 amino acids. Trimming shortened V by 5 bases and J by 2 bases, and 16 bases separated the two germline ends. CDR1 and CDR2 from the germline V gene are SGHTA and FQGNSA. The CDR3 region has the DNA TGTGCCAGCAGCCCGACCGGGGCCAGTGGCAATCAGCCCCAGCATTTT. Its protein product is CASSPTGASGNQPQHF.

The rearrangement uses TRBV19 and TRBJ1-2; D possibly corresponds to TRBD1 (6 bases). The germline V gene has CDR1 LNHDA and CDR2 SQIVND (reference sequence). Trimming stripped 10 bases from V and 7 bases from J, with 25 bases between. This CDR3 has 15 residues. CDR3 in amino acids: CATSPSGQHLRGYTF. CDR3 sequence (DNA): TGTGCCACTTCCCCCTCCGGACAGCACCTACGTGGCTACACCTTC.

V gene TRBV5-1 combines with J gene TRBJ1-4; D is ambiguous. Trimming took off 2 bases at V and 8 bases at J, with 16 bases between the two ends. CDR3 length: 15 residues. Germline V gene sequence: CDR1 SGHRS, CDR2 YFSETQ. The CDR3 coding sequence is TGCGCCAGCAGCTTAGGACCCTTCGACTTAGAAAAACTGTTTTTT. Translated: CASSLGPFDLEKLFF.

The chain combines TRBV19 with TRBJ1-3; D call uncertain. V was shortened by 4 bases and J by 0 bases, with 7 bases between the two germline ends. The CDR3 runs 14 residues. The V gene's germline CDR1 is LNHDA and CDR2 SQIVND (reference sequence). The CDR3 nucleotides are TGTGCCAGTAGTAAACAGAGCTCTGGAAACACCATATATTTT. This translates into CASSKQSSGNTIYF.

The chain joins TRBV19 to TRBJ1-4, with a possible D match to TRBD1 (5 bases). The CDR3 has 16 amino acids. In germline, CDR1 is LNHDA, CDR2 SQIVND (reference sequence). Trimming removed 6 bases from V and 1 base from J, with 15 bases in between. CDR3 nucleotides: TGTGCCAGTAGCTCATCCCGGGACGGAACTAATGAAAAACTGTTTTTT. It specifies CASSSSRDGTNEKLFF.

The chain recombines TRBV6-2 or TRBV6-3 with TRBJ2-7; a possible D gene is TRBD1 (7 bases). This CDR3 spans 16 amino acids. CDR1 and CDR2 (germline): MNHEY, SVGEGT. V gave up 1 base and J gave up 5 bases, with 18 bases separating them. The CDR3 sequence is CASSYLARRGVDEQYF. The CDR3 DNA reads TGTGCCAGCAGTTACTTAGCCCGCAGGGGGGTTGACGAGCAGTACTTC.

V gene TRBV2 combines with J gene TRBJ2-2, with 7 bases identical to TRBD1. Germline trimming cut 6 bases from V and 2 bases from J; bases unmatched to any gene: 3. This CDR3 is 14 amino acids long. CDR1 and CDR2 (germline): SNHLY, FYNNEI. CDR3 residues: CASSGTVNTGELFF. CDR3 nucleotides: TGTGCCAGCAGCGGGACAGTCAACACCGGGGAGCTGTTTTTT.

The chain couples TRBV10-3 to TRBJ2-3; TRBD2 matches 14 bases. Per the germline V gene, CDR1 is ENHRY and CDR2 is SYGVKD. V gave up 8 bases and J gave up 11 bases; unmatched junction bases: 18. CDR3 length: 17 residues. The CDR3 reads CAIGEFGTSGGEGGQYF. The CDR3 region has the DNA TGTGCCATCGGCGAGTTCGGGACTAGCGGGGGCGAGGGTGGGCAGTATTTT.

This clone has only one observation. The chain has TRBV15 and TRBJ1-4; TRBD1 is a possible D gene (5 bases). Trimming pared 5 bases from V and 5 bases from J, leaving 15 bases between. Germline values: CDR1 LNHNV, CDR2 YYDKDF (reference sequence). This CDR3 is 15 amino acids long. CDR3 bases: TGTGCCACCAGCCGCTTTAGACAGACGAATGAAAAACTGTTTTTT. Protein sequence: CATSRFRQTNEKLFF.

The chain joins TRBV7-9 to TRBJ1-2; D is unresolved. Germline CDR1 is SEHNR and CDR2 is FQNEAQ (reference sequence). This CDR3 comprises 13 residues. V was cut by 1 base and J by 6 bases, with 9 bases left in between. The CDR3: CASSLGIGDGYTF. CDR3 DNA: TGTGCCAGCAGCTTAGGGATAGGAGATGGCTACACCTTC.

This clone showed up just once. J is TRBJ2-3 and V is TRBV6-5; 8 positions match TRBD1. V trimming: 3 bases; J trimming: 1 base; junction bases outside the gene matches: 3. This CDR3 spans 15 amino acids. The germline gives CDR1 MNHEY, CDR2 SVGAGI. CDR3 loop: CASSYPGQGTDTQYF. For the CDR3, the DNA is TGTGCCAGCAGTTATCCGGGACAGGGCACAGATACGCAGTATTTT.

The CDR3 loop reads CASRGDGNTIYF. CDR3 sequence (DNA): TGTGCCAGCAGGGGAGATGGAAACACCATATATTTT. J is TRBJ1-3 and V is TRBV7-2; D not certain. Looked up from germline, CDR1 is SGHTA and CDR2 is FQGNSA. The CDR3 consists of 12 residues. V was clipped by 6 bases and J by 3 bases, with 6 bases between them. The whole variable domain, remainder taken from reference TRBV7-2 and TRBJ1-3, is GAGVSQSPSNKVTEKGKDVELRCDPISGHTALYWYRQSLGQGLEFLIYFQGNSAPDKSGLPSDRFSAERTGGSVSTLTIQRTQQEDSAVYLCASRGDGNTIYFGEGSWLTVV.

This rearrangement joins TRBV4-1 to TRBJ2-5, with D perhaps TRBD1 or TRBD2 (6 bases each). Germline V gene lookup returns CDR1 MGHRA and CDR2 YSYEKL. The CDR3 consists of 16 residues. V lost 0 bases to trimming and J lost 9 bases, with 20 bases between them. The CDR3 here is CASSQDRGTARGAQYF. The CDR3 nucleotides are TGCGCCAGCAGCCAAGATAGAGGGACGGCTAGGGGGGCCCAGTACTTC.

The rearrangement links TRBV2 to TRBJ1-1; no clear D gene. CDR3 length: 13 amino acids. V was cut by 5 bases and J by 0 bases, with 7 bases left in between. From germline, CDR1 is SNHLY and CDR2 FYNNEI. This chain's CDR3 is CASSMLMNTEAFF. The CDR3 nucleotides read TGTGCCAGCAGTATGTTGATGAACACTGAAGCTTTCTTT.

V is TRBV15 and J is TRBJ1-2; 10 bases match TRBD1. V gave up 4 bases and J gave up 4 bases; unmatched junction bases: 9. Germline CDR1 LNHNV, CDR2 YYDKDF (reference sequence). The CDR3 spans 16 residues. CDR3 sequence: CATSIDRGQSFYGYTF. The CDR3 nucleotides are TGTGCCACCAGCATCGACAGGGGGCAATCGTTCTATGGCTACACCTTC.

The chain employs TRBV9 and TRBJ2-2, with TRBD2 matching 9 bases. Germline CDR1 SGDLS, CDR2 YYNGEE. The CDR3 length is 16 residues. V was pared by 3 bases and J by 1 base, with 4 bases of the junction left unmatched. The CDR3 loop is CASSGLAGENTGELFF. CDR3 nucleotides: TGTGCCAGCAGCGGATTAGCGGGAGAGAACACCGGGGAGCTGTTTTTT.

The chain couples TRBV5-4 to TRBJ2-7, with unresolved D. Trimming cost V 0 bases and J 6 bases, with 10 bases left between them. Germline assignment: CDR1 SGHNT and CDR2 YYREEE (reference sequence). The CDR3 runs to 13 residues. Here the CDR3 reads CASSLDGTGEQYF. CDR3 nucleotide sequence: TGTGCCAGCAGCTTGGACGGTACGGGCGAGCAGTACTTC.

J is TRBJ1-1 and V is TRBV4-1, with D hard to call. Trimming removed 4 bases at V and 1 base at J, with 10 bases between. The CDR3 has 14 residues. CDR1 is MGHRA and CDR2 is YSYEKL in the germline V gene. The CDR3 loop is CASSRVGENTEAFF. The DNA for the CDR3 is TGCGCCAGCAGCCGCGTCGGGGAGAACACTGAAGCTTTCTTT.

The chain joins TRBV5-1 to TRBJ2-1; tentatively, D is TRBD1 (6 bases). Germline CDR1 SGHRS, CDR2 YFSETQ. This CDR3 has 15 residues. Trimming removed 0 bases at V and 5 bases at J, with 12 bases between. The CDR3 loop is CASSLVSGANNEQFF. Here the CDR3 DNA reads TGCGCCAGCAGCTTGGTGTCAGGGGCAAACAATGAGCAGTTCTTC.

The CDR3 DNA is TGTGCCAGCAGCCGGTTTAGCGGGAGAACTTACGAGCAGTACTTC. Its protein is CASSRFSGRTYEQYF. J is TRBJ2-7 and V is TRBV5-8, with 9 bases aligning to TRBD2. The CDR3 sequence is 15 residues long. The germline CDR1 and CDR2 sequences are SGHTS and YDEGEE. Trimming cost V 4 bases and J 4 bases; bases outside gene matches: 9. Full variable domain (rest looked up from reference TRBV5-8 and TRBJ2-7): EAGVTQSPTHLIKTRGQQATLRCSPISGHTSVYWYQQALGLGLQFLLWYDEGEERNRGNFPPRFSGRQFPNYSSELNVNALELEDSALYLCASSRFSGRTYEQYFGPGTRLTVT.

V usage is TRBV5-5 and J usage is TRBJ2-1; D possibly corresponds to TRBD1 (6 bases). Trimming pared 5 bases from V and 9 bases from J, leaving 12 bases between. CDR3 size: 12 residues. Per the germline V gene, CDR1 is SGHKS and CDR2 is YYEKEE (reference sequence). The CDR3 sequence is CASSSRGPEQFF. The CDR3, as DNA: TGTGCCAGCAGTTCCAGGGGACCTGAGCAGTTCTTC.

V usage is TRBV5-8 and J usage is TRBJ2-5, with TRBD2 matching over 14 bases. CDR3 length: 18 amino acids. Germline loops: CDR1 SGHTS, CDR2 YDEGEE. J gave up 4 bases and V 4 bases, and 12 bases lay outside the gene matches. The CDR3 region has the DNA TGTGCCAGCAGCCTCTTTTGGGGACTAGCGGGAGAAGGAGAGACCCAGTACTTC. Encoded protein: CASSLFWGLAGEGETQYF.

V gene TRBV6-5 combines with J gene TRBJ2-3, with 7 bases fitting TRBD2. Trimming removed 6 bases from V and 2 bases from J; junction bases left unmatched: 8. CDR3 length: 15 amino acids. Germline V gene sequence: CDR1 MNHEY, CDR2 SVGAGI. The CDR3 protein is CASSPGSGVTDTQYF. CDR3 DNA sequence: TGTGCCAGCAGCCCCGGAAGCGGGGTCACAGATACGCAGTATTTT.

The chain uses TRBV5-4 and TRBJ2-1, with no clear D. From germline, CDR1 is SGHNT and CDR2 YYREEE (reference sequence). Trimming pared 0 bases from V and 10 bases from J, leaving 8 bases between. This CDR3 has 12 amino acids. The CDR3: CASSLVTQEQFF. In DNA form, the CDR3 reads TGTGCCAGCAGCTTGGTAACACAGGAGCAGTTCTTC.

V is TRBV7-2 and J is TRBJ1-3; 7 bases map to TRBD1. V was pared by 2 bases and J by 0 bases, with 1 base of the junction left unmatched. The CDR3 extends over 15 amino acids. Germline V gene lookup returns CDR1 SGHTA and CDR2 FQGNSA. In DNA, the CDR3 is TGTGCCAGCAGCTTACGACAGGGCTCTGGAAACACCATATATTTT. It yields the protein CASSLRQGSGNTIYF. Together with reference TRBV7-2 and TRBJ1-3, the CDR3 gives the full variable domain: GAGVSQSPSNKVTEKGKDVELRCDPISGHTALYWYRQSLGQGLEFLIYFQGNSAPDKSGLPSDRFSAERTGGSVSTLTIQRTQQEDSAVYLCASSLRQGSGNTIYFGEGSWLTVV.

The CDR3 reads CASSLVREGGYTF. CDR3 nucleotides: TGTGCCAGCAGTTTAGTCAGGGAGGGTGGCTACACCTTC. This chain connects TRBV12-3 or TRBV12-4 to TRBJ1-2; maybe TRBD1 (5 bases). Trimming took off 1 base at V and 7 bases at J, with 10 bases between the two ends. The CDR3 loop spans 13 amino acids.

V is TRBV19 and J is TRBJ2-5; 10 bases align to TRBD2. The V and J ends lost 4 bases and 5 bases, in that order; junction bases with no gene match: 4. This CDR3 is built from 14 residues. CDR1 and CDR2 from the germline V gene are LNHDA and SQIVND (reference sequence). The CDR3 coding sequence is TGTGCCAGTAGTAATAGCGGGGGGTCTGAGACCCAGTACTTC. Translated, it gives CASSNSGGSETQYF.

The V call is TRBV6-6, the J call TRBJ2-5; 10 nucleotides agree with TRBD2. The CDR3 has 19 amino acids. With 5 bases clipped from V and 5 bases from J, the junction kept 20 bases outside the gene matches. CDR1 and CDR2 (germline): MNHNY, SVGAGI (reference sequence). CDR3 sequence (DNA): TGTGCCAGCAGTCCATCAGGGTGGCTAGCGGGGGCGCTACGGGAGACCCAGTACTTC. Translation: CASSPSGWLAGALRETQYF.

The rearrangement links TRBV25-1 to TRBJ1-1; tentatively, D is TRBD1 (6 bases). Germline assignment: CDR1 MGHDK and CDR2 SYGVNS. V lost 2 bases and J 1 base, leaving 17 bases between the germline ends. The CDR3 length is 17 residues. The CDR3 loop is CASSENYPGGPNTEAFF. As DNA, the CDR3 is TGTGCCAGCAGTGAAAACTACCCGGGGGGGCCGAACACTGAAGCTTTCTTT.

This rearrangement joins TRBV9 to TRBJ2-5, with a possible D match to TRBD1 (5 bases). The V end was cut by 2 bases, the J end by 2 bases, with 7 bases between. The CDR3 sequence is 13 residues long. The germline V gene has CDR1 SGDLS and CDR2 YYNGEE. The CDR3 nucleotides are TGTGCCAGCAGCGTGACAGATCAAGAGACCCAGTACTTC. Translated: CASSVTDQETQYF.